This note documents a single TCR beta chain sequence. This clone was counted a single time. Its antigen is not yet known. No base quality information exists; no much larger clone differs at one position. The immunoSEQ Assay was the method used to sequence TCRbeta CDR3 regions. After extraction, genomic DNA underwent amplification by bias-controlled multiplex PCR, followed by high-throughput sequencing. The source study handled its data this way. To quantify the absolute abundance of every unique TCRbeta CDR3 region, sequences were collapsed and filtered. T cell fraction was estimated by normalization of TCRbeta template counts to usable DNA, with usable DNA being measured through amplification of reference genes present in all nucleated cells. Repertoire TCRs were annotated as SARS-CoV-2-specific by exact matching of V gene, CDR3 amino acid sequence and J gene to a known reactive TCR set. The reference SARS-CoV-2 TCR set was derived from MIRA and filtered for enrichment in COVID-19-positive ImmuneCODE repertoires, a step that removed public or cross-reactive TCRs. Drawing on the MIRA antigens, annotated TCRs were analysed further at the level of specific ORF or position within ORF. Depth was the summed frequency of annotated unique rearrangements, while breadth was defined as annotated unique rearrangements over total unique productive rearrangements. Two-sided Wilcoxon rank-sum tests were used to compare TCR breadth between groups. Imported from immuneACCESS, the table was reduced by TCRdb to in-frame sequences with V and J called. These copies leave out some clones; in studies compared against another copy, an unresolved V gene accounts for under half, and the cause of the remainder is not known. The DNA gave D and trimming, while V, J and clone size come from that table. This sample gives approximately 340,000 clones in total; roughly 94% of them show up just once. The ten top clones hold about 3.9% of the sample.

The data were taken from a study of Ad26.COV2.S vaccination and SARS-CoV-2 variants (dated by TCRdb to 2020 to 2023). About the full investigation: The specificity and breadth of SARS-CoV-2-reactive T cell receptors after Ad26.COV2.S vaccination were assessed by TCRbeta repertoire sequencing. A total of some 30 samples were included in the TCR-sequenced set, comprising roughly 19 Ad26.COV2.S vaccine recipients, 5 placebo recipients and 8 SARS-CoV-2 convalescent individuals.

The research as a whole found: Non-spike TCR breadth was comparable between vaccine and placebo recipients, consistent with the vaccine containing only spike. After vaccination, spike-specific CD8+ and CD4+ T cell responses were reported to show substantial breadth. Ad26.COV2.S recipients had higher spike-specific TCR breadth than placebo recipients (P = 0.0014). The authors noted that the TCR breadth and depth analyses may have underestimated total T cell responses.

The time point label on this specimen signifies: individuals recovered from natural SARS-CoV-2 infection. The source is a human donor who had recovered from COVID-19. Sequences were derived from peripheral blood, sampled after recovery from COVID-19.

The CDR3 sequence is CATSRVGANEKLFF. The bases read TGTGCCACCAGCAGAGTAGGGGCTAATGAAAAACTGTTTTTT. The sequence joins TRBV15 to TRBJ1-4, with TRBD1 perhaps the D gene, on 5 matching bases. The CDR3 contains 14 residues, cysteine and phenylalanine counted. Only the CDR3 region is kept as DNA, spanning 42 bases read in frame from base 1. V lost 1 base and J lost 3 bases; the stretch between them is 6 bases long. According to the germline V gene (reference sequence), CDR1 reads LNHNV and CDR2 reads YYDKDF.